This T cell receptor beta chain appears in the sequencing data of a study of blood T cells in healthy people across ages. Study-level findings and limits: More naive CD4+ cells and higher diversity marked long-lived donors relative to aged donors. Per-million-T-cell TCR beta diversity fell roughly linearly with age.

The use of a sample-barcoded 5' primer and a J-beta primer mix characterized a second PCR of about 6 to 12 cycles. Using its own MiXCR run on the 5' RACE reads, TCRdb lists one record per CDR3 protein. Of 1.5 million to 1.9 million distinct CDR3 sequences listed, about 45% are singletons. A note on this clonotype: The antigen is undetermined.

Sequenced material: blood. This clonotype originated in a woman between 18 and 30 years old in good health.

The CDR3 spells CASSLTPAGLSYGYTF. CDR3 DNA sequence: TGTGCCAGCAGCCTAACGCCGGCAGGTCTATCCTATGGCTACACCTTC. The chain links TRBV7-8 to TRBJ1-2; the D is unclear. This CDR3 comprises 16 residues. With 5 bases removed from V and 4 bases from J, the gap between germline ends came to 20 bases. Germline CDR1 SGHVS, CDR2 FQNEAQ.